The 15 T cell receptor beta chains presented below share a single source sample, sequenced in a study of shared clonotypes between healthy human individuals. Using immunoSEQ multiplex PCR, the repertoire was profiled, and TCRdb retains in-frame clones only, with some absent. The table has 550,000 to 600,000 clones, 95% to 98% seen once; the top ten hold less than 0.35%. Positive CCR7 selection of CD45RO-negative cells yielded the naive CD8 cells, and terminally differentiated effector memory CD45RA+ cells were excluded. Sequencing was performed on naive CD8+ T cells sorted from blood. These receptors were obtained from a man younger than 45 in good health.

To note about this clone: Other DNA sequences from this sample encode an identical CDR3 as well. This chain links TRBV9 with TRBJ2-2; D uncertain. This CDR3 region has 11 residues. Trimming cost V 0 bases and J 6 bases, with 0 bases left between them. Germline CDR1 and CDR2: SGDLS and YYNGEE. The CDR3 DNA is TGTGCCAGCAGCGTAGCCGGGGAGCTGTTTTTT. It codes for CASSVAGELFF.

The V and J genes are TRBV5-5 and TRBJ1-1; maybe TRBD1 (5 bases). V was cut by 3 bases and J by 3 bases, with 12 bases left in between. From germline, CDR1 is SGHKS and CDR2 YYEKEE (reference sequence). The CDR3 is 14 residues long. CDR3 nucleotide sequence: TGTGCCAGCAGCTACCGACAGAGATACACTGAAGCTTTCTTT. It codes for CASSYRQRYTEAFF. The full variable domain, with the rest looked up from reference TRBV5-5 and TRBJ1-1, is DAGVTQSPTHLIKTRGQQVTLRCSPISGHKSVSWYQQVLGQGPQFIFQYYEKEERGRGNFPDRFSARQFPNYSSELNVNALLLGDSALYLCASSYRQRYTEAFFGQGTRLTVV.

The J gene is TRBJ2-1, the V gene TRBV11-3; 9 nucleotides match TRBD1. The trim removed 6 bases at V and 2 bases at J, leaving 5 bases unmatched. CDR3 length: 15 residues. Germline V CDR1 and CDR2: SGHNT, YENEEA. The CDR3: CASSRDRAAYNEQFF. CDR3 in DNA: TGTGCCAGCAGTCGGGACAGGGCGGCCTACAATGAGCAGTTCTTC.

The V call is TRBV4-1, the J call TRBJ2-3; D unresolved. This CDR3 is 12 amino acids long. The V and J ends lost 6 bases and 2 bases respectively, with 6 bases between them. Germline lookup yields CDR1 MGHRA and CDR2 YSYEKL. CDR3 sequence (DNA): TGCGCCAGCAGTCAACACACAGATACGCAGTATTTT. It translates to CASSQHTDTQYF.

The V call is TRBV4-3, the J call TRBJ2-7, with 9 bases identical to TRBD1. This CDR3 has 15 amino acids. V lost 5 bases, J lost 6 bases, and 11 bases stayed unmatched. Germline loops: CDR1 LGHNA, CDR2 YSLEER. As DNA, the CDR3 is TGCGCCAGCAGCAAAACCGGGACAGGGCTTGCCGAGCAGTACTTC. Protein: CASSKTGTGLAEQYF.

The gene calls are TRBV9 and TRBJ2-1; 8 bases line up with TRBD2. CDR3 length: 16 residues. The germline gives CDR1 SGDLS, CDR2 YYNGEE. Trimming at V came to 3 bases and at J to 0 bases, leaving 5 bases not matched to a gene. As DNA, the CDR3 is TGTGCCAGCAGCGCCCTTAGCGGGACCTCCTACAATGAGCAGTTCTTC. Protein: CASSALSGTSYNEQFF.

J is TRBJ1-1 and V is TRBV25-1, with D perhaps matching TRBD1 (5 bases). Germline CDR1 and CDR2: MGHDK and SYGVNS. The V gene lost 3 bases and the J gene lost 4 bases, with 12 bases spanning the gap. The CDR3 extends over 14 amino acids. CDR3 residues: CASSEGRWGTEAFF. In DNA form, the CDR3 reads TGTGCCAGCAGTGAGGGGCGATGGGGCACTGAAGCTTTCTTT.

This chain uses TRBV7-9 with TRBJ2-5; TRBD2 aligns across 9 bases. CDR1 and CDR2 from the germline V gene are SEHNR and FQNEAQ (reference sequence). With V trimmed by 5 bases and J by 6 bases, 13 bases remained unmatched. The CDR3 covers 16 residues. This chain's CDR3 is CASSETLAGVRKTQYF. As DNA, the CDR3 is TGTGCCAGCAGCGAGACGTTAGCGGGAGTCCGAAAGACCCAGTACTTC.

The V call is TRBV15, the J call TRBJ1-1, with D unresolved. The CDR3 sequence is 15 residues long. CDR1 LNHNV and CDR2 YYDKDF come from the germline V gene (reference sequence). V was pared by 0 bases and J by 9 bases, with 17 bases between. Here the CDR3 DNA reads TGTGCCACCAGCAGAGATTTGGCGGTGGACCTCCAAGCTTTCTTT. Its protein is CATSRDLAVDLQAFF.

The chain recombines TRBV7-8 with TRBJ2-7, with a tentative D call TRBD2 (5 bases). The germline V and J ends were trimmed by 4 bases and 9 bases, with 16 bases remaining between them. The CDR3 has 13 amino acids. CDR1 is SGHVS and CDR2 is FQNEAQ in the germline V gene. CDR3 sequence (DNA): TGTGCCAGCAGCTCCCGCTTGGAGGCACGGCAGTACTTC. It codes for CASSSRLEARQYF.

The chain recombines TRBV5-1 with TRBJ2-2; 8 nucleotides line up with TRBD1. The germline CDR1 and CDR2 sequences are SGHRS and YFSETQ. V trimming: 3 bases; J trimming: 7 bases; junction bases outside the gene matches: 8. The CDR3 extends over 15 amino acids. The CDR3 here is CASSSMDRERGELFF. CDR3 bases: TGCGCCAGCAGCTCGATGGACAGGGAGCGCGGGGAGCTGTTTTTT.

The chain is built from TRBV7-2 and TRBJ2-7; D possibly corresponds to TRBD1 (6 bases). This CDR3 is 17 amino acids long. Trimming cost V 5 bases and J 3 bases, with 23 bases left between them. Germline CDR1 is SGHTA and CDR2 is FQGNSA. The CDR3 DNA sequence: TGTGCCAGCAGCAACCCAGCGGTCCCGGGACAAGGCTACGAGCAGTACTTC. Translation: CASSNPAVPGQGYEQYF.

CDR3 protein: CASSLEIPSGTYNEQFF. DNA of the CDR3: TGTGCCAGCAGCTTAGAGATACCTAGCGGGACCTACAATGAGCAGTTCTTC. The chain employs TRBV13 and TRBJ2-1; 9 bases are a match to TRBD2. The CDR3 covers 17 residues. Unmatched junction bases numbered 6, after V lost 1 base and J lost 2 bases. The germline V gene has CDR1 PRHDT and CDR2 FYEKMQ (reference sequence).

The V gene is TRBV9, the J gene TRBJ1-1; 8 nucleotides line up with TRBD1. Per the germline V gene, CDR1 is SGDLS and CDR2 is YYNGEE. This CDR3 contains 13 residues. J was trimmed by 5 bases and V by 4 bases; bases with no gene match: 4. The CDR3 DNA sequence: TGTGCCAGCAGCCAGGGGGCGGGGACTGAAGCTTTCTTT. This gives the protein CASSQGAGTEAFF.

This rearrangement joins TRBV15 to TRBJ2-7; D not resolved. This CDR3 comprises 12 residues. The V end was cut by 4 bases, the J end by 7 bases, with 11 bases between. Germline V gene sequence: CDR1 LNHNV, CDR2 YYDKDF (reference sequence). The CDR3, as DNA: TGTGCCACCAGCATTACACTGGGTGAGCAGTACTTC. Encoded protein: CATSITLGEQYF.